This T cell receptor (beta chain) appears in the sequencing data of a study of response to subunit inactivated influenza vaccine. Study results and caveats: Authors suggested few new T cells are recruited by each seasonal influenza vaccination.

TCRdb used MiXCR to reprocess the RT-PCR reads, holding one entry per CDR3 protein. This sample has hundreds of thousands of distinct CDR3 sequences, with roughly 18% found just once. A word on this clonotype: Its specificity is not known.

The TCR comes from a man between 50 and 59 years old who received an inactivated influenza vaccine. This material consisted of PBMCs from blood, taken approximately 5 days after vaccination.

CDR3 residues: CASSPGGVGTDTQYF. CDR3 sequence (DNA): TGTGCCAGCTCACCTGGGGGTGTCGGTACAGATACGCAGTATTTT. The chain links TRBV18 to TRBJ2-3, with D perhaps given as TRBD1 or TRBD2 (5 bases each). Trimming cost V 3 bases and J 3 bases, with 13 bases left between them. There are 15 residues in the CDR3. CDR1 KGHSH and CDR2 LQKENI come from the germline V gene.